This T cell receptor (beta chain) comes out of a study of T cell clonotyping in hematopoietic cell transplantation. Study at large: Pretransplant recipient samples were taken after cytoreduction.

Trimming at V came to 5 bases and at J to 3 bases, leaving 8 bases not matched to a gene. The CDR3 length is 16 residues. In germline, CDR1 is MNHEY, CDR2 SMNVEV (reference sequence). Study-level findings and limits: Broader posttransplant TCR repertoire diversity was predicted by graft donor and pretransplant recipient Inverse Simpson Index values.

This table comes from immunoSEQ multiplex PCR, and its TCRdb copy is limited to in-frame clones, with some not included. The sample has approximately 7,400 clones, 88% seen once. Regarding this clone: The antigen is not known.

As for time point: recipient sample about 28 days before transplant, after cytoreduction. The material sequenced was peripheral blood mononuclear cells, taken before stem cell transplant. The J gene is TRBJ2-3, the V gene TRBV27, with 10 bases identical to TRBD2. This receptor was taken from a man aged 55-75 years with acute myeloid leukemia. Some clones in this sample may be carry-over from other donors' samples. In DNA form, the CDR3 reads TGTGCCAGCAGTCTTCTAGCGGGAGATCGGACAGATACGCAGTATTTT. Protein: CASSLLAGDRTDTQYF.